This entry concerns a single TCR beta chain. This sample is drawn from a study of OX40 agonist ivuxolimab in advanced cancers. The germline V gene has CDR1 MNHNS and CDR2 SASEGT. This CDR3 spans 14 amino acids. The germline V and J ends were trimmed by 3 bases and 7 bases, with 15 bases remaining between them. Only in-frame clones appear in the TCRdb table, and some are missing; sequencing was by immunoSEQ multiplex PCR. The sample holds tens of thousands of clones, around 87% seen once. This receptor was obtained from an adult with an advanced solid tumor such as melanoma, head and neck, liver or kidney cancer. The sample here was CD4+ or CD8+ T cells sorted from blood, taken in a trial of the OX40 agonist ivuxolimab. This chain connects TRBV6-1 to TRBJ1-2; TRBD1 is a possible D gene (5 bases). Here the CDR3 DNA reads TGTGCCAGCAGTGAGGGGGGATTGCACCGTGGCTACACCTTC. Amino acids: CASSEGGLHRGYTF.